This is a list of T cell receptor beta chains from one sample in a study of blood T cell repertoires in COVID-19. Repertoires were generated with immunoSEQ multiplex PCR, while TCRdb's copy carries only in-frame clones and drops some. The data show approximately 110,000 clones, around nine tenths seen once. The sequenced sample was peripheral blood. These TCRs come from a woman in her seventies who had recovered from COVID-19. Both conserved end residues are part of each CDR3. Fields, in order: D gene, V gene, CDR3 protein. A D gene is named only where the DNA matches it firmly.

D gene: NA
V gene: TRBV7-2
CDR3 protein: CASSLNSPGYGYTF

D gene: TRBD2
V gene: TRBV19
CDR3 protein: CASTWSGRGMGELFF

D gene: NA
V gene: TRBV3-1/TRBV3-2
CDR3 protein: CASSRGGNQPQHF

D gene: NA
V gene: TRBV7-3
CDR3 protein: CASSPTQDSYEQYF

D gene: TRBD1
V gene: TRBV19
CDR3 protein: CASSISDREIHGYTF

D gene: TRBD1
V gene: TRBV6-5
CDR3 protein: CASTSTGWGTEAFF

D gene: TRBD1
V gene: TRBV18
CDR3 protein: CASSRPGQSYNEQFF

D gene: TRBD1
V gene: TRBV30
CDR3 protein: CASNRGANSPLHF

D gene: NA
V gene: TRBV4-3
CDR3 protein: CASSQESIAHPDTQYF

D gene: NA
V gene: TRBV12-3/TRBV12-4
CDR3 protein: CASSKAHSYEQYF

D gene: NA
V gene: TRBV11-2
CDR3 protein: CASSLGAGNSYEQYF

D gene: TRBD2
V gene: TRBV6-5
CDR3 protein: CASSWERGPGGELFF

D gene: TRBD1
V gene: TRBV7-9
CDR3 protein: CASSRDSHPTDTQYF

D gene: TRBD2
V gene: TRBV30
CDR3 protein: CAWSPGYGRLINEQFF

D gene: NA
V gene: TRBV23-1
CDR3 protein: CASSPRLGSGNTIYF

D gene: NA
V gene: TRBV9
CDR3 protein: CASSVGAGSYEQYF

D gene: TRBD2
V gene: TRBV19
CDR3 protein: CASSMISGSIDTQYF

D gene: TRBD1
V gene: TRBV5-1
CDR3 protein: CASSLQGVGTDTQYF

D gene: TRBD2
V gene: TRBV5-4
CDR3 protein: CASSLAVGSGRPRGNEQFF

D gene: TRBD1
V gene: TRBV28
CDR3 protein: CASSRQGDANEKLFF

D gene: NA
V gene: TRBV7-8
CDR3 protein: CASSLTGRDSPLHF

D gene: NA
V gene: TRBV4-1
CDR3 protein: CASSQAVQLNEQYF

D gene: TRBD2
V gene: TRBV7-2
CDR3 protein: CASSSQAGATYEQYF

D gene: TRBD1
V gene: TRBV27
CDR3 protein: CASRRTGVYQETQYF

D gene: TRBD1
V gene: TRBV11-2
CDR3 protein: CASSSPGTVYNEQFF

D gene: NA
V gene: TRBV7-2
CDR3 protein: CASSLQGNQPQHF

D gene: TRBD2
V gene: TRBV19
CDR3 protein: CATLAGFQLGSYEQYF

D gene: TRBD1
V gene: TRBV29-1
CDR3 protein: CSVKQGTIYEQYF

D gene: NA
V gene: TRBV18
CDR3 protein: CASSPGLRGTAGNTIYF

D gene: NA
V gene: TRBV20-1
CDR3 protein: CSATGAHEQYF

D gene: TRBD1
V gene: TRBV3-1/TRBV3-2
CDR3 protein: CASSLSAGGYTQYF

D gene: NA
V gene: TRBV29-1
CDR3 protein: CSVAFAAGDNGELFF

D gene: NA
V gene: TRBV4-1
CDR3 protein: CASSQAGADTQYF

D gene: NA
V gene: TRBV6-5
CDR3 protein: CASSYTAGSNTEAFF

D gene: TRBD2
V gene: TRBV7-9
CDR3 protein: CASSQRTSGTDTQYF

D gene: NA
V gene: TRBV2
CDR3 protein: CASSRGTIDYTF

D gene: NA
V gene: TRBV7-9
CDR3 protein: CASSLSNWNEQFF

D gene: TRBD2
V gene: TRBV7-2
CDR3 protein: CASSLGGGRSSYEQYF

D gene: NA
V gene: TRBV30
CDR3 protein: CAWSAGVLITEAFF

D gene: NA
V gene: TRBV7-8
CDR3 protein: CASSPGGVATEPQHF

D gene: TRBD1
V gene: TRBV28
CDR3 protein: CASSAKGQGRKLFF

D gene: TRBD1
V gene: TRBV7-9
CDR3 protein: CASSRGQGAEAFF

D gene: TRBD1
V gene: TRBV29-1
CDR3 protein: CSALPGQYSYNEQFF

D gene: TRBD1
V gene: TRBV28
CDR3 protein: CASSSTGGLEKLFF

D gene: NA
V gene: TRBV5-1
CDR3 protein: CASSRGMYTEAFF

D gene: NA
V gene: TRBV18
CDR3 protein: CASSPDMNTEAFF

D gene: NA
V gene: TRBV5-1
CDR3 protein: CASSAQGSSYGYTF

D gene: NA
V gene: TRBV7-7
CDR3 protein: CASSMTQNTEAFF

D gene: NA
V gene: TRBV6-5
CDR3 protein: CATQVYYGYTF

D gene: NA
V gene: TRBV5-4
CDR3 protein: CASSLAPDTSYTEAFF